This TCR beta chain was documented in a study of blood T cell repertoires in COVID-19. Turning to the study itself: Researchers got acute and convalescent COVID-19 samples from the United States, Italy and Spain. Sources were T cells, B-cell-depleted T cells, or PBMCs; the material itself was cDNA or gDNA.

Some clones are missing from TCRdb's copy, which holds only in-frame ones; the method was immunoSEQ multiplex PCR. The sample records around 100,000 clones, over 80% being singletons. This CDR3 region has 12 residues. V gave up 5 bases and J gave up 5 bases, with 7 bases separating them. Per the germline V gene, CDR1 is LGHDT and CDR2 is YNNKEL (reference sequence). Input material: peripheral blood. The chain uses TRBV3-1 (or the pseudogene TRBV3-2) and TRBJ2-1; unclear D gene. The TCR was taken from a woman between 65 and 79 years old with acute or convalescent COVID-19. The CDR3 DNA follows: TGTGCCAGCAGCTTTCTAGACAATGAGCAGTTCTTC. Protein product: CASSFLDNEQFF.